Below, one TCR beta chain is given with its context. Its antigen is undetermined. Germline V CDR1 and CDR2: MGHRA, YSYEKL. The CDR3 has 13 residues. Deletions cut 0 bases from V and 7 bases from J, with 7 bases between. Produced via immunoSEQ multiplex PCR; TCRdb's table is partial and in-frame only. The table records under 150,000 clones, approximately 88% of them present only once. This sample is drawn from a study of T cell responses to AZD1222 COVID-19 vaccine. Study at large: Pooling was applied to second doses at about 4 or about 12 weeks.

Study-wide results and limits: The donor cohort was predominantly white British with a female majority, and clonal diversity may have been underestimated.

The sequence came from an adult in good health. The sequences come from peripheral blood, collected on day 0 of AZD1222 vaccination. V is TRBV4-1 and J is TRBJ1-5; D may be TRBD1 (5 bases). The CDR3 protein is CASSQDEGQPQHF. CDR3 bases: TGCGCCAGCAGCCAAGATGAGGGGCAGCCCCAGCATTTT.